The 24 T cell receptor beta chains listed next were all sequenced from one sample in a study of blood T cells in healthy people across ages. A second roughly 6 to 11 cycle PCR used barcoded and J-beta primers. TCRdb called the 5' RACE reads again in MiXCR, with one record for every CDR3 protein. The sample has around 1.7 million distinct CDR3 sequences, 28% seen once. Sequencing was performed on blood. These receptors came from a woman younger than 45 in good health.

The CDR3 is CASSFGHKSYEQYF. The CDR3 DNA follows: TGTGCCAGCAGTTTCGGTCACAAATCCTACGAGCAGTACTTC. The chain is built from TRBV28 and TRBJ2-7; D gene uncertain. The CDR3 is made up of 14 amino acids. The V gene's germline CDR1 is MDHEN and CDR2 SYDVKM. Trimming removed 3 bases from V and 1 base from J, with 10 bases in between.

V and J are TRBV11-2 and TRBJ2-6; no firm D call. The germline CDR1 and CDR2 sequences are SGHAT and FQNNGV. The CDR3 is 15 amino acids. V shed 1 base and J shed 9 bases, with 13 bases lying between them. The CDR3 region is CASSLATADNNVLTF. The CDR3 coding sequence is TGTGCCAGCAGCTTAGCAACAGCCGACAACAACGTCCTGACTTTC.

This clonotype occurred a few times. This chain links TRBV6-2 or TRBV6-3 with TRBJ1-5; D gene uncertain. This CDR3 comprises 15 residues. Looked up from germline, CDR1 is MNHEY and CDR2 is SVGEGT. The V end was cut by 6 bases, the J end by 2 bases, with 14 bases between. The CDR3 reads CASRMTRPGNQPQHF. In DNA, the CDR3 is TGTGCCAGCAGAATGACACGTCCGGGCAATCAGCCCCAGCATTTT.

The table lists this clonotype with a few counts. The V gene is TRBV20-1, the J gene TRBJ2-5; D unresolved. Germline CDR1 DFQATT, CDR2 SNEGSKA (reference sequence). V lost 6 bases and J 5 bases, leaving 13 bases between the germline ends. This CDR3 comprises 12 residues. DNA of the CDR3: TGCAGTGCGGGTCCGGGCGTGGAGACCCAGTACTTC. This sequence encodes CSAGPGVETQYF.

This clonotype was counted a single time. The final CDR3 position lacks the conserved phenylalanine or tryptophan, pointing to a likely read error. The chain is built from TRBV7-9 and TRBJ2-5; the D is unclear. Near its end, the DNA agrees better with TRBJ2-7, so the J call may be wrong. The CDR3 is 12 amino acids. Germline CDR1 is SEHNR and CDR2 is FQNEAQ (reference sequence). The CDR3 bases are TGTGCCAGCAGCTTGGGTACATACGAGCAGTACTCC. Translated, it gives CASSLGTYEQYS.

The chain uses TRBV6-6 and TRBJ2-2; D remains ambiguous. There are 13 residues in the CDR3. Trimming cost V 2 bases and J 7 bases, with 8 bases left between them. CDR1 is MNHNY, CDR2 SVGAGI, per germline (reference sequence). The CDR3 bases are TGTGCCAGCAGTTACGCGGATCGCGGGGAGCTGTTTTTT. Translating gives CASSYADRGELFF.

With regard to this clonotype: A much larger clonotype is one base distant, so this may be a read error. This sequence joins TRBV20-1 and TRBJ2-7; D ambiguous. The CDR3 runs 11 residues. The germline gives CDR1 DFQATT, CDR2 SNEGSKA (reference sequence). DNA for the CDR3: TGCAGTGCTAGAGTCAGAGGCGAGCGGTACTTC. This sequence encodes CSARVRGERYF.

The V and J genes are TRBV10-2 and TRBJ2-7; 9 bases agree with TRBD2. Losses at the gene ends were 8 bases for V and 6 bases for J; bases not matched to a gene: 8. Germline V lookup: CDR1 WSHSY, CDR2 SAAADI. The CDR3 totals 13 residues. CDR3 DNA sequence: TGCGCCAGCGCTAGCGGGACTCCCGTCGAGCAGTACTTC. Translated: CASASGTPVEQYF.

This clonotype was found many times. This sequence joins TRBV12-3 or TRBV12-4 and TRBJ1-1, with D uncertain. Trimming cost V 5 bases and J 0 bases, with 10 bases left between them. This CDR3 is built from 14 residues. CDR3: CASSLDAVNTEAFF. In DNA form, the CDR3 reads TGTGCCAGCAGTCTTGATGCGGTGAACACTGAAGCTTTCTTT.

This clonotype was observed a handful of times. This chain links TRBV5-1 with TRBJ1-2, with D unresolved. Germline CDR1 SGHRS, CDR2 YFSETQ. V shed 0 bases and J shed 7 bases, with 10 bases lying between them. The CDR3 has 13 amino acids. This CDR3 is CASSLVLLSGYTF. The CDR3 nucleotides read TGCGCCAGCAGCTTGGTCCTCTTGAGTGGCTACACCTTC.

The V gene is TRBV7-2, the J gene TRBJ2-3; D is undetermined. The CDR3 spans 14 residues. Germline V CDR1 and CDR2: SGHTA, FQGNSA. Between the trimmed V and J ends, which lost 4 bases and 6 bases, there was a span of 14 bases. Written as DNA, the CDR3 is TGTGCCAGCAGCTCAGGTTGGGTCTCGGATACGCAGTATTTT. As protein: CASSSGWVSDTQYF.

This clonotype was seen at least ten times. V and J are TRBV6-2 or TRBV6-3 and TRBJ2-7, with D tentatively TRBD1 (5 bases). The CDR3 covers 13 residues. Trimming cost V 8 bases and J 4 bases, with 15 bases left between them. Germline V gives CDR1 MNHEY, CDR2 SVGEGT. The CDR3 coding sequence is TGTGCCAGCTTCCAGGGATTGGGATACGAGCAGTACTTC. Protein product: CASFQGLGYEQYF.

This CDR3 is CASSYSIWVNEQFF. CDR3 bases: TGTGCCAGCAGTTACTCGATTTGGGTAAATGAGCAGTTCTTC. The genes are TRBV6-5 and TRBJ2-1; D gene ambiguous. The CDR3 is 14 residues long. Per the germline V gene, CDR1 is MNHEY and CDR2 is SVGAGI. Trimming removed 0 bases from V and 7 bases from J, with 10 bases in between.

This clonotype was detected a few times. The V call is TRBV7-3, the J call TRBJ2-1; D possibly matches TRBD1 or TRBD2 (7 bases each). Germline V gene data show CDR1 as SGHTA and CDR2 as FQGTGA. The CDR3 length is 15 residues. Trimming stripped 2 bases from V and 10 bases from J, with 18 bases between. CDR3 region: CASSLARGGSGEQFF. CDR3 sequence (DNA): TGTGCCAGCAGCTTAGCCAGGGGGGGATCAGGAGAGCAGTTCTTC.

V and J are TRBV5-5 and TRBJ1-1; D is unclear. V lost 6 bases and J lost 8, with 20 bases in between. Germline V gene sequence: CDR1 SGHKS, CDR2 YYEKEE (reference sequence). The CDR3 contains 14 residues. The chain's CDR3 is CASTPAEALREAFF. In nucleotides, the CDR3 is TGTGCCAGCACCCCAGCAGAGGCCTTACGAGAAGCTTTCTTT.

In its sample, this clonotype was seen a few times. The chain joins TRBV4-3 to TRBJ1-5; D might be TRBD1 (5 bases). This CDR3 contains 13 residues. The germline V gene has CDR1 LGHNA and CDR2 YSLEER. Trimming cost V 4 bases and J 7 bases, with 11 bases left between them. The CDR3 sequence is CASSRRVRQPQHF. Here the CDR3 DNA reads TGCGCCAGCAGCCGCAGGGTACGACAGCCCCAGCATTTT.

The chain employs TRBV18 and TRBJ2-1, with a possible D match to TRBD2 (6 bases). Germline-derived CDR1 and CDR2 are KGHSH and LQKENI. V lost 2 bases and J lost 2, with 16 bases in between. The CDR3 is 17 amino acids. The CDR3 DNA follows: TGTGCCAGCTCACCAATCCGGGGGAAGAGGACCTACAATGAGCAGTTCTTC. Residues: CASSPIRGKRTYNEQFF.

This clonotype appeared a few times. V and J are TRBV14 and TRBJ2-1; no definite D call. This CDR3 has 13 amino acids. CDR1 SGHDN and CDR2 FVKESK come from the germline V gene. V dropped 0 bases and J dropped 9 bases, with 9 bases sitting between them. CDR3 in DNA: TGTGCCAGCAGCCAAGATCCTCTGGGTGAGCAGTTCTTC. It yields the protein CASSQDPLGEQFF.

The V call is TRBV5-1, the J call TRBJ1-5; D is ambiguous. The V gene lost 0 bases and the J gene lost 3 bases, with 10 bases spanning the gap. The CDR3 extends over 15 amino acids. Germline V gene sequence: CDR1 SGHRS, CDR2 YFSETQ. In nucleotides, the CDR3 is TGCGCCAGCAGCTTGGATTCCGTAAACAATCAGCCCCAGCATTTT. This codes for CASSLDSVNNQPQHF.

The genes are TRBV5-4 and TRBJ2-7; D is possibly TRBD2 (6 bases). The CDR3 is 14 amino acids. Germline V gene data show CDR1 as SGHNT and CDR2 as YYREEE (reference sequence). Trimming stripped 5 bases from V and 5 bases from J, with 17 bases between. The CDR3, as DNA: TGTGCCAGCAGGTTAGGAGGGGAAGCCGACGAGCAGTACTTC. Its translation: CASRLGGEADEQYF.

With respect to this clonotype: It may be a read error: a sequence one base away is much more abundant. The chain's CDR3 is CASSLVGGSQPTDTQYF. CDR3 DNA sequence: TGTGCCAGCAGTTTGGTGGGAGGTTCCCAGCCCACAGATACGCAGTATTTT. This chain connects TRBV27 to TRBJ2-3, with TRBD2 as a possible D gene (6 bases). Germline values: CDR1 MNHEY, CDR2 SMNVEV (reference sequence). This CDR3 comprises 17 residues. Trimming left V 3 bases short and J 2 bases short, with 18 bases between.

The rearrangement uses TRBV6-6 and TRBJ2-3; 7 nucleotides agree with TRBD2. Germline CDR1 MNHNY, CDR2 SVGAGI (reference sequence). V lost 6 bases to trimming and J lost 4 bases; unmatched junction nucleotides: 10. This CDR3 has 15 residues. The CDR3 nucleotides read TGTGCCAGCAGACCTCCGGGTGCGGGAGCAGATACGCAGTATTTT. The encoded protein is CASRPPGAGADTQYF.

This clonotype has a handful of counts. The chain carries TRBV25-1 and TRBJ2-1; a possible D gene is TRBD2 (6 bases). This CDR3 is built from 17 residues. Trimming removed 0 bases at V and 9 bases at J, with 21 bases between. Germline values: CDR1 MGHDK, CDR2 SYGVNS. CDR3 in amino acids: CASSEYSGYNGVVEQFF. CDR3 nucleotides: TGTGCCAGCAGTGAATATAGCGGATACAATGGCGTGGTTGAGCAGTTCTTC.

V is TRBV9 and J is TRBJ2-7, with 10 positions matching TRBD2. Germline V gene lookup returns CDR1 SGDLS and CDR2 YYNGEE. The CDR3 runs to 16 residues. V was pared by 3 bases and J by 2 bases, with 8 bases of the junction left unmatched. The CDR3 spells CASSATSGGETYEQYF. The CDR3 coding sequence is TGTGCCAGCAGCGCAACCAGCGGGGGGGAAACCTACGAGCAGTACTTC.